The 27 T cell receptor beta chains given below trace back to one sample, sequenced in a study of intratumoral heterogeneity in liver cancer. Sequencing was performed with immunoSEQ multiplex PCR; in TCRdb, only in-frame clones are kept and a portion is missing. The sample includes under 6,500 clones, approximately 70% seen only once; the top ten take roughly two fifths. Tumour samples came from separate, distinct regions of the hepatocellular carcinoma nodule. Specimen: tumor tissue, collected before any cancer treatment. All receptors come from a woman aged 70-85 years with hepatocellular carcinoma.

The chain is built from TRBV28 and TRBJ2-5, with a weak D call TRBD2 (5 bases). The length of the CDR3 is 14 residues. Trimming took 5 bases from V and 5 from J, leaving 15 bases between them. Germline lookup yields CDR1 MDHEN and CDR2 SYDVKM. CDR3 sequence: CASSPTRGLETQYF. CDR3 DNA: TGTGCCAGCAGTCCCACTCGGGGTCTTGAGACCCAGTACTTC. The complete variable domain, with remaining parts taken from reference TRBV28 and TRBJ2-5, reads DVKVTQSSRYLVKRTGEKVFLECVQDMDHENMFWYRQDPGLGLRLIYFSYDVKMKEKGDIPEGYSVSREKKERFSLILESASTNQTSMYLCASSPTRGLETQYFGPGTRLLVL.

This sequence joins TRBV18 and TRBJ2-1, with D uncertain. The CDR3 is made up of 17 amino acids. Trimming stripped 1 base from V and 7 bases from J, with 20 bases between. Germline CDR1 and CDR2: KGHSH and LQKENI. The CDR3 DNA reads TGTGCCAGCTCACCACAGGAAGAATTGGCGATTTGGAATGAGCAGTTCTTC. Its protein product is CASSPQEELAIWNEQFF.

This chain connects TRBV20-1 to TRBJ1-5, with 9 bases that match TRBD1. V dropped 3 bases and J dropped 0; count of bases not matched to a gene: 6. Per germline, CDR1 DFQATT and CDR2 SNEGSKA (reference sequence). The CDR3 has 16 residues. The CDR3 loop reads CSASGQGRYSNQPQHF. Here the CDR3 DNA reads TGCAGTGCTAGTGGACAGGGGAGGTATAGCAATCAGCCCCAGCATTTT.

This rearrangement joins TRBV28 to TRBJ1-1; a weak D match, TRBD1 (6 bases). The V and J ends lost 3 bases and 6 bases respectively, with 14 bases between them. There are 14 residues in the CDR3. Germline values: CDR1 MDHEN, CDR2 SYDVKM. The CDR3 sequence: CASSLRGANPEAFF. DNA for the CDR3: TGTGCCAGCAGTTTGCGGGGGGCTAACCCTGAAGCTTTCTTT.

V and J are TRBV28 and TRBJ1-2; no clear D. The V gene lost 8 bases and the J gene lost 8 bases, with 15 bases spanning the gap. The germline CDR1 and CDR2 sequences are MDHEN and SYDVKM. The CDR3 is made up of 12 amino acids. CDR3 residues: CASGRRDFGYTF. CDR3 nucleotides: TGTGCCAGCGGGAGGCGGGATTTCGGCTACACCTTC.

This sequence joins TRBV27 and TRBJ2-1, with TRBD2 matching over 10 bases. The CDR3 runs to 15 residues. The V gene end was trimmed by 6 bases and the J gene end by 0 bases; junction bases not matched to a gene: 2. Germline values: CDR1 MNHEY, CDR2 SMNVEV (reference sequence). DNA of the CDR3: TGTGCCAGCAGAGCGGGAGGGAGCTCCTACAATGAGCAGTTCTTC. Translation gives CASRAGGSSYNEQFF.

This clone has a single count. V is TRBV29-1 and J is TRBJ2-4; perhaps TRBD2 as D (7 bases). This CDR3 region has 13 residues. Germline-derived CDR1 and CDR2 are SQVTM and ANQGSEA. V was shortened by 7 bases and J by 3 bases, with 13 bases between the two germline ends. The chain's CDR3 is CSATRGGKNIQYF. The CDR3 nucleotides read TGCAGCGCTACGAGGGGGGGCAAAAACATTCAGTACTTC.

This chain's CDR3 is CAIVSGRASYNEQFF. The CDR3 bases are TGCGCCATCGTCAGCGGGAGGGCCTCCTACAATGAGCAGTTCTTC. The rearrangement links TRBV23-1 to TRBJ2-1; 10 bases align to TRBD2. TRBV23-1 carries the ORF label, with uncertain function. The CDR3 runs 15 residues. The V gene end was trimmed by 10 bases and the J gene end by 0 bases; junction bases not matched to a gene: 6.

The rearrangement links TRBV10-3 to TRBJ2-1; D may be TRBD1 (6 bases). Germline CDR1 is ENHRY and CDR2 is SYGVKD. Trimming shortened V by 10 bases and J by 0 bases, and 16 bases separated the two germline ends. The CDR3 has 15 amino acids. The CDR3 sequence: CATHPQGSSYNEQFF. Written as DNA, the CDR3 is TGTGCCACGCACCCTCAGGGGAGCTCCTACAATGAGCAGTTCTTC.

This clone was seen a few times. The V and J genes are TRBV30 and TRBJ2-1; 7 bases are a match to TRBD2. The CDR3 sequence is 16 residues long. With 1 base clipped from V and 7 bases from J, the junction kept 13 bases outside the gene matches. CDR1 GTSNPN and CDR2 SVGIG come from the germline V gene (reference sequence). Here the CDR3 DNA reads TGTGCCTGGAGTGGGGTCGCGGGAGCGGTGGGAAATGAGCAGTTCTTC. This sequence encodes CAWSGVAGAVGNEQFF.

V is TRBV9 and J is TRBJ1-4, with 8 bases fitting TRBD1. Germline V CDR1 and CDR2: SGDLS, YYNGEE. Germline trimming cut 4 bases from V and 2 bases from J; bases unmatched to any gene: 13. The CDR3 covers 18 residues. CDR3 sequence reads: CASSPDRDARATNEKLFF. The DNA of the CDR3 is TGTGCCAGCAGCCCGGACAGGGATGCCCGCGCCACTAATGAAAAACTGTTTTTT.

The rearrangement joins TRBV5-1 to TRBJ2-2, with D unresolved. There are 12 residues in the CDR3. Trimming removed 4 bases from V and 3 bases from J, with 4 bases in between. Germline V CDR1 and CDR2: SGHRS, YFSETQ. This chain's CDR3 is CASSQDTGELFF. The CDR3 bases are TGCGCCAGCAGCCAAGACACCGGGGAGCTGTTTTTT.

The rearrangement links TRBV2 to TRBJ2-1; a weak D match, TRBD2 (5 bases). V lost 6 bases and J 0 bases, leaving 12 bases between the germline ends. The CDR3 is 15 residues long. In germline, CDR1 is SNHLY, CDR2 FYNNEI. CDR3 amino acids: CASRRSVRSYNEQFF. CDR3 DNA: TGTGCCAGCAGACGTAGCGTGCGCTCCTACAATGAGCAGTTCTTC.

A few counts support this clone. The chain couples TRBV18 to TRBJ2-7, with TRBD2 matching over 7 bases. Germline CDR1 KGHSH, CDR2 LQKENI. V trimming: 5 bases; J trimming: 2 bases; junction bases outside the gene matches: 0. The CDR3 covers 12 residues. The CDR3 here is CASSGLAYEQYF. The CDR3 nucleotides are TGTGCCAGCTCAGGACTAGCCTACGAGCAGTACTTC.

This clone has a single count. The chain couples TRBV6-6 to TRBJ2-1, with 11 bases matching TRBD2. V shed 6 bases, J shed 1 base, and the junction held 17 bases outside the gene matches. Germline lookup yields CDR1 MNHNY and CDR2 SVGAGI (reference sequence). This CDR3 is 20 amino acids long. The CDR3 coding sequence is TGTGCCAGCAGCCAGGGCAGTAGAAGGCCTAGCGGGAGGTCCTACAATGAGCAGTTCTTC. This sequence encodes CASSQGSRRPSGRSYNEQFF.

V and J are TRBV10-3 and TRBJ1-5; TRBD1 is a possible D gene (6 bases). V was cut by 4 bases and J by 5 bases, with 9 bases left in between. Germline lookup yields CDR1 ENHRY and CDR2 SYGVKD. The CDR3 has 13 residues. DNA for the CDR3: TGTGCCATCAGTGTTGAGGGGGATCAGCCCCAGCATTTT. Residues: CAISVEGDQPQHF.

This clone was found once. V gene TRBV28 combines with J gene TRBJ2-7; D gene unclear. The CDR3 has 11 amino acids. V lost 8 bases and J lost 5, with 10 bases in between. CDR1 and CDR2 (germline): MDHEN, SYDVKM. The CDR3 reads CASGVRNEQYF. The CDR3 DNA reads TGTGCCAGCGGCGTAAGAAACGAGCAGTACTTC.

J is TRBJ2-7 and V is TRBV7-8; D possibly corresponds to TRBD2 (5 bases). The CDR3 is made up of 15 amino acids. Germline CDR1 reads SGHVS; CDR2 reads FQNEAQ. Between the trimmed V and J ends, which lost 2 bases and 6 bases, there was a span of 17 bases. CDR3 DNA: TGTGCCAGCAGCTTAACGATCTCCCAACGGGGCGAGCAGTACTTC. This encodes CASSLTISQRGEQYF.

The V and J genes are TRBV12-5 and TRBJ1-2, with 10 bases aligning to TRBD1. Germline V CDR1 and CDR2: LGHNT, FRNRAP. V trimming: 2 bases; J trimming: 6 bases; junction bases outside the gene matches: 3. The CDR3 length is 14 residues. DNA of the CDR3: TGTGCTAGTGGTTTGTTCGGGACAGGGGATGGCTACACCTTC. Amino acid sequence: CASGLFGTGDGYTF.

This chain connects TRBV4-1 to TRBJ2-5; D is undetermined. CDR3 length: 14 amino acids. Germline V gene sequence: CDR1 MGHRA, CDR2 YSYEKL. Trimming stripped 5 bases from V and 0 bases from J, with 10 bases between. The CDR3 DNA sequence: TGCGCCAGCAGCTTGGGCCCGTACCAAGAGACCCAGTACTTC. Protein product: CASSLGPYQETQYF.

The rearrangement links TRBV12-3 or TRBV12-4 to TRBJ1-3, with D uncertain. The V end lost 5 bases, the J end lost 0 bases, and 2 bases lay between the germline ends. CDR3 size: 12 residues. CDR3 sequence (DNA): TGTGCCAGCAGTGTCTCTGGAAACACCATATATTTT. Its protein is CASSVSGNTIYF.

J is TRBJ2-5 and V is TRBV7-9; TRBD1 agrees at 11 bases. Germline V lookup: CDR1 SEHNR, CDR2 FQNEAQ (reference sequence). The CDR3 sequence is 15 residues long. The trim removed 5 bases at V and 1 base at J, leaving 3 bases unmatched. The chain's CDR3 is CASSRTGGTQETQYF. Written as DNA, the CDR3 is TGTGCCAGCAGCCGGACAGGGGGCACCCAAGAGACCCAGTACTTC.

This sequence joins TRBV28 and TRBJ1-2; D unresolved. Deletions cut 5 bases from V and 3 bases from J, with 13 bases between. CDR1 is MDHEN and CDR2 is SYDVKM in the germline V gene. This CDR3 has 14 residues. DNA for the CDR3: TGTGCCAGCAGTCCCATACTGGGCGACTATGGCTACACCTTC. This sequence encodes CASSPILGDYGYTF.

Points on this clone: One base away lies a much larger clone, so this may be a sequencing read error. This CDR3 is also generated by other DNA sequences in the sample. The V call is TRBV28, the J call TRBJ1-4; D possibly corresponds to TRBD1 (5 bases). The CDR3 extends over 16 amino acids. In germline, CDR1 is MDHEN, CDR2 SYDVKM. V lost 2 bases and J lost 8, with 18 bases in between. The CDR3 region has the DNA TGTGCCAGCAGTTTACGGCAGGGAGCCCTAGACGAAAAACTGTTTTTT. It yields the protein CASSLRQGALDEKLFF.

The V call is TRBV19, the J call TRBJ1-2, with unresolved D. The CDR3 extends over 12 amino acids. The germline CDR1 and CDR2 sequences are LNHDA and SQIVND (reference sequence). V was cut by 3 bases and J by 7 bases, with 9 bases left in between. The CDR3 is CASSIGDGGYTF. The CDR3 DNA is TGTGCCAGTAGTATCGGGGATGGTGGCTACACCTTC. The whole variable domain, remainder taken from reference TRBV19 and TRBJ1-2, is DGGITQSPKYLFRKEGQNVTLSCEQNLNHDAMYWYRQDPGQGLRLIYYSQIVNDFQKGDIAEGYSVSREKKESFPLTVTSAQKNPTAFYLCASSIGDGGYTFGSGTRLTVV.

V gene TRBV5-1 combines with J gene TRBJ2-1, with D uncertain. Germline V lookup: CDR1 SGHRS, CDR2 YFSETQ. The CDR3 is 12 amino acids. V lost 4 bases to trimming and J lost 3 bases, with 5 bases between them. The CDR3 sequence is CASSPYYNEQFF. As DNA, the CDR3 is TGCGCCAGCAGCCCCTACTACAATGAGCAGTTCTTC. The full variable domain, with the rest looked up from reference TRBV5-1 and TRBJ2-1, is KAGVTQTPRYLIKTRGQQVTLSCSPISGHRSVSWYQQTPGQGLQFLFEYFSETQRNKGNFPGRFSGRQFSNSRSEMNVSTLELGDSALYLCASSPYYNEQFFGPGTRLTVL.

This sequence joins TRBV27 and TRBJ2-7; TRBD2 matches at 10 bases. The J segment lost 5 bases and the V segment lost 6 bases, leaving 7 bases of the junction unmatched. The CDR3 contains 14 residues. Germline CDR1 MNHEY, CDR2 SMNVEV (reference sequence). CDR3 DNA sequence: TGTGCCAGCAGAACAGCGGGAGGGCCGGACGAGCAGTACTTC. It is translated as CASRTAGGPDEQYF.